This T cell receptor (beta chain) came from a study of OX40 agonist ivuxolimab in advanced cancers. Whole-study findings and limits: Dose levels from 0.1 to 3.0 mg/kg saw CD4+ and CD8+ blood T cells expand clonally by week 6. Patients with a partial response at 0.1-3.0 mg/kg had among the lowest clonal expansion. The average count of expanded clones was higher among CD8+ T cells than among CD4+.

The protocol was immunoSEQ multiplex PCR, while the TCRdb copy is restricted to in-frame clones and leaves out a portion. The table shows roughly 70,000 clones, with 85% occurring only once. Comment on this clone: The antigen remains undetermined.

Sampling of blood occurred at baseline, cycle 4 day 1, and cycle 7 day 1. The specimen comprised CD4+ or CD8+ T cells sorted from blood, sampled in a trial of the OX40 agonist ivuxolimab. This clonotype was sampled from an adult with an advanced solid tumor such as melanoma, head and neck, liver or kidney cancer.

The CDR3, as DNA: TGTGCCAGCAGCCTTAGACAGGGTTGGTTTGAGGAAGAAGACGAGCAGTACTTC. Residues: CASSLRQGWFEEEDEQYF. This chain links TRBV5-6 with TRBJ2-7, with 7 bases aligning to TRBD1. Trimming cost V 4 bases and J 5 bases; bases outside gene matches: 21. CDR1 is SGHDT and CDR2 is YYEEEE in the germline V gene. The CDR3 runs to 18 residues. The full variable domain, with the rest looked up from reference TRBV5-6 and TRBJ2-7, is DAGVTQSPTHLIKTRGQQVTLRCSPKSGHDTVSWYQQALGQGPQFIFQYYEEEERQRGNFPDRFSGHQFPNYSSELNVNALLLGDSALYLCASSLRQGWFEEEDEQYFGPGTRLTVT.